This TCR beta chain was recorded in a study of PD-1 blockade in classical Hodgkin lymphoma. Sequencing used immunoSEQ multiplex PCR; TCRdb keeps in-frame clones, though not all of them. The sample includes about 43,000 clones, approximately 70% of them seen just once. This CDR3 has 15 residues. Trimming took 3 bases from V and 5 from J; bases not matched to a gene: 7. Per germline, CDR1 LNHDA and CDR2 SQIVND (reference sequence). Relapse after autologous stem cell transplantation occurred in every patient, and brentuximab vedotin exposure varied. Material: peripheral blood mononuclear cells (PBMCs), obtained before the second cycle of nivolumab. The TCR sequence derives from a human donor with classical Hodgkin lymphoma. The V gene is TRBV19, the J gene TRBJ2-7; TRBD1 agrees at 10 bases. The CDR3 sequence is CASSISGTGADEQYF. The CDR3 DNA reads as TGTGCCAGTAGTATCTCCGGGACAGGGGCAGACGAGCAGTACTTC.